A single sample gave rise to the 20 T cell receptor beta chains below, sequenced in a study of T-cell reconstitution after alpha-beta-depleted transplantation in children. The TCRbeta library was prepared with unique molecular identifiers. MiXCR, applied by TCRdb to the PCR reads, yields one record per CDR3 protein. Of 90,000 to 130,000 distinct CDR3 sequences detected, around 6.4% appear once; the ten largest clones hold approximately 23%. The starting material was PBMCs, mostly from graft donor cells, obtained 360 days after TCRalphabeta/CD19-depleted stem cell transplant. The receptors were gathered from a male patient aged 2-10 years who had a stem cell transplant for acute lymphoblastic leukemia, so the T cells may come from the graft donor.

In this sample, this clonotype turned up many times. CDR3: CASSEGGYQPQHF. CDR3 bases: TGTGCCAGCAGCGAGGGGGGGTATCAGCCCCAGCATTTT. The chain employs TRBV9 and TRBJ1-5, with D possibly TRBD1 on 6 matching bases. This CDR3 comprises 13 residues. Germline assignment: CDR1 SGDLS and CDR2 YYNGEE. Trimming took off 3 bases at V and 5 bases at J, with 9 bases between the two ends.

This clonotype was found many times. The rearrangement joins TRBV4-3 to TRBJ2-7; D may match TRBD1 or TRBD2 (5 bases each). Germline values: CDR1 LGHNA, CDR2 YSLEER. This CDR3 has 15 residues. V was clipped by 3 bases and J by 3 bases, with 15 bases between them. The CDR3 nucleotides read TGCGCCAGCAGCCAGACCCCGGGACCCTACTACGAGCAGTACTTC. This translates into CASSQTPGPYYEQYF.

The rearrangement uses TRBV12-3 or TRBV12-4 and TRBJ2-7, with 8 bases that match TRBD1. The CDR3 has 14 residues. The J segment lost 1 base and the V segment lost 6 bases, leaving 5 bases of the junction unmatched. CDR3 coding DNA: TGTGCCAGCAGGGGCAGGGGGCAGTCCTACGAGCAGTACTTC. This translates into CASRGRGQSYEQYF.

This clonotype was counted a single time. A much larger clonotype is one base distant, so this may be a read error. The chain employs TRBV20-1 and TRBJ2-1; D ambiguous. CDR1 is DFQATT, CDR2 SNEGSKA, per germline (reference sequence). The length of the CDR3 is 9 residues. CDR3 region: CCAHNEQFF. CDR3 DNA sequence: TGCTGTGCCCACAATGAGCAGTTCTTC.

This clonotype was counted many times. DNA for the CDR3: TGTGCCAGCAACGTCCCGCCAGGCCACGAGCAGTACTTC. This sequence encodes CASNVPPGHEQYF. V is TRBV2 and J is TRBJ2-7, with D uncertain. The germline gives CDR1 SNHLY, CDR2 FYNNEI. The ends were cut back, 7 bases at V and 5 bases at J, with 15 bases in the middle. The CDR3 consists of 13 residues.

This clonotype was counted many times. The genes are TRBV5-1 and TRBJ2-7; tentative D call: TRBD2 (5 bases). Trimming took 4 bases from V and 3 from J, leaving 20 bases between them. Germline-derived CDR1 and CDR2 are SGHRS and YFSETQ. The CDR3 is 16 residues long. CDR3 in DNA: TGCGCCAGCAGCATGAAGGAGGATTTTTTTTTCTACGAGCAGTACTTC. The encoded protein is CASSMKEDFFFYEQYF.

This clonotype has a handful of counts. The rearrangement links TRBV29-1 to TRBJ1-3; D may be TRBD1 (5 bases). There are 14 residues in the CDR3. Germline V gene sequence: CDR1 SQVTM, CDR2 ANQGSEA. Trimming took 6 bases from V and 0 from J, leaving 12 bases between them. Here the CDR3 reads CSVTSGYSGNTIYF. The CDR3, as DNA: TGCAGCGTGACTTCAGGGTACTCTGGAAACACCATATATTTT.

This clonotype has ten or more counts. The rearrangement uses TRBV29-1 and TRBJ1-6, with D unclear. CDR1 is SQVTM, CDR2 ANQGSEA, per germline. Trimming removed 8 bases at V and 3 bases at J, with 14 bases between. The CDR3 spans 14 residues. CDR3 residues: CSSSPYCYNSPLHF. In nucleotides, the CDR3 is TGCAGCTCCTCACCCTACTGCTATAATTCACCCCTCCACTTT. The full variable domain, completed using reference TRBV29-1 and TRBJ1-6, is SAVISQKPSRDICQRGTSLTIQCQVDSQVTMMFWYRQQPGQSLTLIATANQGSEATYESGFVIDKFPISRPNLTFSTLTVSNMSPEDSSIYLCSSSPYCYNSPLHFGNGTRLTVT.

The gene calls are TRBV7-8 and TRBJ2-7, with 8 bases fitting TRBD2. The CDR3 totals 15 residues. Germline V gene data show CDR1 as SGHVS and CDR2 as FQNEAQ. J was trimmed by 2 bases and V by 3 bases; bases with no gene match: 6. The DNA for the CDR3 is TGTGCCAGCAGCTTCAGCGGGAGCCTGCCCTACGAGCAGTACTTC. It translates to CASSFSGSLPYEQYF.

This clonotype has only a few counts. The chain recombines TRBV9 with TRBJ2-7; weak D call: TRBD2 (6 bases). V was shortened by 0 bases and J by 0 bases, with 7 bases between the two germline ends. Germline loops: CDR1 SGDLS, CDR2 YYNGEE. The CDR3 runs 14 residues. The CDR3: CASSVGRGSYEQYF. The DNA of the CDR3 is TGTGCCAGCAGCGTAGGGCGGGGCTCCTACGAGCAGTACTTC.

This clonotype was observed a few times. The chain links TRBV10-2 to TRBJ1-1; weak D call: TRBD1 (5 bases). The CDR3 is 14 amino acids. Germline CDR1 and CDR2: WSHSY and SAAADI. V was pared by 0 bases and J by 1 base, with 6 bases between. The CDR3 spells CASSESRGNTEAFF. The CDR3 DNA reads TGCGCCAGCAGTGAGTCGAGGGGGAACACTGAAGCTTTCTTT.

The J gene is TRBJ2-7, the V gene TRBV27; D is unresolved. Between the trimmed V and J ends, which lost 6 bases and 2 bases, there was a span of 11 bases. This CDR3 contains 13 residues. The V gene's germline CDR1 is MNHEY and CDR2 SMNVEV (reference sequence). The CDR3 DNA is TGTGCCAGCAGGGACGGACCTGCCTACGAGCAGTACTTC. This sequence encodes CASRDGPAYEQYF.

This clonotype was counted between two and nine times. V gene TRBV25-1 combines with J gene TRBJ2-2; 9 bases line up with TRBD1. The CDR3 has 17 amino acids. Germline CDR1 reads MGHDK; CDR2 reads SYGVNS. Losses at the gene ends were 7 bases for V and 4 bases for J; bases not matched to a gene: 13. The CDR3 spells CASTYNTGTGRTGELFF. The CDR3 DNA sequence: TGTGCCAGCACCTATAACACCGGGACAGGGCGCACCGGGGAGCTGTTTTTT.

Many counts were recorded for this clonotype. The rearrangement uses TRBV27 and TRBJ2-1; tentatively, D is TRBD2 (6 bases). The CDR3 has 15 residues. Between the trimmed V and J ends, which lost 5 bases and 5 bases, there was a span of 16 bases. CDR1 is MNHEY, CDR2 SMNVEV, per germline (reference sequence). CDR3 amino acids: CASSTSRVFHNEQFF. The CDR3 DNA follows: TGTGCCAGCAGTACTAGCAGGGTTTTTCACAATGAGCAGTTCTTC.

This clonotype was detected many times. The chain has TRBV4-3 and TRBJ2-3; D gene unclear. The CDR3 has 15 residues. With 0 bases removed from V and 4 bases from J, the gap between germline ends came to 11 bases. Germline V lookup: CDR1 LGHNA, CDR2 YSLEER. CDR3 coding DNA: TGCGCCAGCAGCCAAGAAATCGACTGTTCAGATACGCAGTATTTT. Translating it yields CASSQEIDCSDTQYF.

The rearrangement uses TRBV28 and TRBJ2-6, with 7 bases lining up with TRBD2. The CDR3 is 15 amino acids. Germline V gene lookup returns CDR1 MDHEN and CDR2 SYDVKM. V lost 5 bases and J lost 10; bases outside the gene matches: 11. The CDR3, as DNA: TGTGCCAGCAGTCAGGTGGGAGGGCATGGTAACGTCCTGACTTTC. This gives the protein CASSQVGGHGNVLTF.

This clonotype was observed a few times. V and J are TRBV20-1 and TRBJ2-2, with D hard to call. V was pared by 5 bases and J by 1 base, with 8 bases between. Germline CDR1 reads DFQATT; CDR2 reads SNEGSKA (reference sequence). The CDR3 totals 13 residues. The CDR3 DNA follows: TGCAGTGCTTATACGGAGAACACCGGGGAGCTGTTTTTT. It encodes CSAYTENTGELFF.

This clonotype was seen many times. J is TRBJ1-5 and V is TRBV7-9; perhaps TRBD1 as D (6 bases). V lost 4 bases and J lost 1, with 8 bases in between. The CDR3 extends over 14 amino acids. Germline loops: CDR1 SEHNR, CDR2 FQNEAQ (reference sequence). The CDR3 coding sequence is TGTGCCAGCAGCTCCGGACAGAGCAATCAGCCCCAGCATTTT. Protein: CASSSGQSNQPQHF.

The genes are TRBV9 and TRBJ2-7; the D is unclear. Germline assignment: CDR1 SGDLS and CDR2 YYNGEE. Trimming left V 0 bases short and J 2 bases short, with 9 bases between. The CDR3 runs to 14 residues. CDR3 nucleotides: TGTGCCAGCAGCGTAGGCGGCAGAGCCTACGAGCAGTACTTC. It encodes CASSVGGRAYEQYF.

The CDR3 spells CASSPQYEQYF. The CDR3, as DNA: TGTGCCAGCAGCCCCCAGTACGAGCAGTACTTC. The genes are TRBV7-9 and TRBJ2-7; D uncertain. This CDR3 has 11 residues. Trimming took 5 bases from V and 4 from J, leaving 6 bases between them. CDR1 is SEHNR, CDR2 FQNEAQ, per germline (reference sequence).